This T cell receptor (beta chain) was identified in a study of shared clonotypes between healthy human individuals. Overall study results and limits: Since donors were few, the genetic and exposure-history diversity represented was limited.

The CDR3 runs 16 residues. The germline gives CDR1 LNHDA, CDR2 SQIVND (reference sequence). J gave up 7 bases and V 4 bases, and 9 bases lay outside the gene matches. The run depth of the assay was deep. The method was immunoSEQ multiplex PCR; TCRdb's version includes in-frame clones alone and lacks a portion of them. The profile shows around 480,000 clones, over 60% of them singletons. Turning to this clone: Its antigen is still unknown. At the DNA level, this CDR3 is encoded by other sequences in the same sample as well.

Sequencing input: PBMCs. This receptor was identified in a middle-aged woman in good health. Some clones in this sample may be carry-over from other donors' samples. The genes are TRBV19 and TRBJ2-1; 11 bases line up with TRBD2. CDR3 sequence reads: CASSTPLAGGGNEQFF. The DNA for the CDR3 is TGTGCCAGTAGTACCCCCCTAGCGGGAGGCGGGAATGAGCAGTTCTTC. Filled out from reference TRBV19 and TRBJ2-1, the complete variable domain reads DGGITQSPKYLFRKEGQNVTLSCEQNLNHDAMYWYRQDPGQGLRLIYYSQIVNDFQKGDIAEGYSVSREKKESFPLTVTSAQKNPTAFYLCASSTPLAGGGNEQFFGPGTRLTVL.